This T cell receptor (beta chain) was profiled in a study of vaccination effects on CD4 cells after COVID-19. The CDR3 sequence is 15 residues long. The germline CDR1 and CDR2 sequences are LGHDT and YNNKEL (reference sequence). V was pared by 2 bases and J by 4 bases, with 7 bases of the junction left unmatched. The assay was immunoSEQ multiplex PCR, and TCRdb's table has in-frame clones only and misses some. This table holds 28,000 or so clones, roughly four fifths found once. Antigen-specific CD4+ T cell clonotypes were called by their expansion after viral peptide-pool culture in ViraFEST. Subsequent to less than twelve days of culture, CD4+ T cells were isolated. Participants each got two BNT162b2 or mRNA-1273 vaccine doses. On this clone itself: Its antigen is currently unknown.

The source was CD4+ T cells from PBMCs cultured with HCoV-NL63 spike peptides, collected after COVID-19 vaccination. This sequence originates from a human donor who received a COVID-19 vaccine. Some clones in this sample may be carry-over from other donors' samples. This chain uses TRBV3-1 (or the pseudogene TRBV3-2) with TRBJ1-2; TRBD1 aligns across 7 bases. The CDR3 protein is CASSQKKQGTYGYTF. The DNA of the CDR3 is TGTGCCAGCAGCCAAAAAAAACAGGGGACCTATGGCTACACCTTC.